A selection of T cell receptor beta chains follows, all from one sample in a study of T-cell memory formation after mild COVID-19. TCRdb processed the 5' RACE reads anew with MiXCR; each CDR3 protein has one entry. The table records fewer than 250,000 distinct CDR3 sequences, over 9.5% of them present only once. The sample consisted of PBMCs or a T cell subset sorted from them (not recorded which). The origin of the receptors is a man younger than 30 who had mild COVID-19 (a few samples of this study predate the infection). Cell type and time point are not known. Each CDR3 is given with its conserved first and last residue. The D gene is left open where the match is weak. The size field is filled for only some rows; it gives once, few, many or a size class.

d_call cdr3_length j_call v_call clone_size cdr3_nt cdr3_aa
- 13 TRBJ2-3 TRBV5-1 - TGCGCCAGCAGCTTGGAAGGGCAAGATACGCAGTATTTT CASSLEGQDTQYF
- 14 TRBJ1-1 TRBV7-3 - TGTGCCAGCAGCCGAACTCAGGGTAACACTGAAGCTTTCTTT CASSRTQGNTEAFF
TRBD1 13 TRBJ2-7 TRBV6-2/TRBV6-3 few TGTGCCAGGGAGACAGGGTCGATTTACGAGCAGTACTTC CARETGSIYEQYF
- 14 TRBJ1-1 TRBV15 - TGTGCCACCAGCAGAGAGGTAATGAACACTGAAGCTTTCTTT CATSREVMNTEAFF
- 14 TRBJ2-5 TRBV28 - TGTGCCAGCAGTTTAGGGCAGGGGAGGCAGACCCAGTACTTC CASSLGQGRQTQYF
TRBD1 14 TRBJ1-2 TRBV2 - TGTGCCAGCAGGCCTGGCCAGGGGGCCTATGGCTACACCTTC CASRPGQGAYGYTF
- 13 TRBJ2-5 TRBV5-1 - TGCGCCAGCATCGCGCAGGGAGAAGGGACCCAGTACTTC CASIAQGEGTQYF
TRBD1 15 TRBJ1-2 TRBV10-3 few TGTGCCATCAGTGTCATGACAGGGGAGAAAAATGGCTACACCTTC CAISVMTGEKNGYTF
- 14 TRBJ1-1 TRBV10-3 - TGTGCCATCAGTGGAAGGGGGGTGAACACTGAAGCTTTCTTT CAISGRGVNTEAFF
TRBD1 14 TRBJ1-6 TRBV5-1 few TGCGCCAGCAGCAGGGACAGGGGGACTTCACCCCTCCACTTT CASSRDRGTSPLHF
- 12 TRBJ2-3 TRBV11-2 - TGTGCCAGCAGCTTTTTGGGGGGCGTGCAGTATTTT CASSFLGGVQYF
- 15 TRBJ1-1 TRBV11-2 - TGTGCCAGCAGCTTAAGGAGGAGCCGGGGGACTGAAGCTTTCTTT CASSLRRSRGTEAFF
- 14 TRBJ1-2 TRBV28 few TGTGCCAGCAGTCCCCTGCCGGGTGGCTATGGCTACACCTTC CASSPLPGGYGYTF
TRBD1 20 TRBJ1-1 TRBV7-2 many TGTGCCAGCAGCTTATCGGGCAGGGGGCTAGGATCAGCATGGAGCACTGAAGCTTTCTTT CASSLSGRGLGSAWSTEAFF
- 12 TRBJ1-2 TRBV6-6 - TGTGCCAGCGCAGTCGCAAACTATGGCTACACCTTC CASAVANYGYTF
- 13 TRBJ1-1 TRBV7-2 many TGTGCCAGCAGCTTTTCCGGGGAAACTGAAGCTTTCTTT CASSFSGETEAFF
TRBD1 16 TRBJ1-2 TRBV20-1 - TGCAGTGCTAGAGGCCGACAGGGGTATTTAGGTTATGGCTACACCTTC CSARGRQGYLGYGYTF
TRBD1 16 TRBJ2-1 TRBV20-1 many TGCAGTGCCCCCCGGACAGGGAGTCAGACCTACAATGAGCAGTTCTTC CSAPRTGSQTYNEQFF
TRBD2 14 TRBJ2-3 TRBV12-3/TRBV12-4 few TGTGCCAGCAGTCAGAGCGGGGGGGCAGATACGCAGTATTTT CASSQSGGADTQYF
- 12 TRBJ2-7 TRBV12-3/TRBV12-4 few TGTGCCAGCAGTTTACCCCCTAACGAGCAGTACTTC CASSLPPNEQYF
- 15 TRBJ1-4 TRBV4-1 - TGCGCCAGCAGCCAAGAAGCCGGGCTTAATGAAAAACTGTTTTTT CASSQEAGLNEKLFF
- 14 TRBJ1-6 TRBV27 few TGTGCCAGCAGTACATCCTTCGATAATTCACCCCTCCACTTT CASSTSFDNSPLHF
- 13 TRBJ1-6 TRBV5-1 - TGCGCCAGCAGCTTGGCCGGCTTATCACCCCTCCACTTT CASSLAGLSPLHF
- 14 TRBJ2-5 TRBV6-2/TRBV6-3 few TGTGCCAGCAGTTCGCCCCTTCGATTGGAGACCCAGTACTTC CASSSPLRLETQYF
- 11 TRBJ2-1 TRBV29-1 - TGCAGCCCTTACTTTAAGAATGAGCAGTTCTTC CSPYFKNEQFF
- 10 TRBJ1-1 TRBV6-2/TRBV6-3 - TGTGCCAGATCGTTGGGCCCGGCTTTCTTT CARSLGPAFF
- 14 TRBJ2-6 TRBV5-1 many TGCGCCAGCAGCGTTGGTGGTGGGGCCAACGTCCTGACTTTC CASSVGGGANVLTF
- 14 TRBJ1-1 TRBV6-5 - TGTTCCAGCAGTTACCGGCGGGGTGTCCCTGAAGCTTTCTTT CSSSYRRGVPEAFF
- 13 TRBJ1-2 TRBV6-5 few TGTGCCAGCAGTAAATGGGCACTTAAGGGCTACACCTTC CASSKWALKGYTF
- 13 TRBJ2-2 TRBV12-3/TRBV12-4 - TGTGCCAGCAGTTTAACTAGTCCCGGGGAGCTGTTTTTT CASSLTSPGELFF
TRBD1 13 TRBJ1-3 TRBV5-1 - TGCGCCAGCAGCGGGGACAGTTGGAACACCATATATTTT CASSGDSWNTIYF
TRBD2 17 TRBJ2-1 TRBV6-5 few TGTGCCAGCAGTTATCTCGACGGGGGGAGCTCCTACAATGAGCAGTTCTTC CASSYLDGGSSYNEQFF
- 14 TRBJ2-1 TRBV14 few TGTGCCAGCAGCCAAGTGAATATCTACAATGAGCAGTTCTTC CASSQVNIYNEQFF
- 15 TRBJ2-2 TRBV24-1 few TGTGCCACCAGTGATAGGGGACGAGGGACCGGGGAGCTGTTTTTT CATSDRGRGTGELFF
TRBD1 14 TRBJ2-7 TRBV5-1 - TGCGCCAGCACCTGGCAGGGGGCATCCTACGAGCAGTACTTC CASTWQGASYEQYF
TRBD1 14 TRBJ1-1 TRBV2 few TGTGCCAGCAGTGGAATACAGGGGTACCCTGAAGCTTTCTTT CASSGIQGYPEAFF
- 15 TRBJ2-7 TRBV7-3 - TGTGCCAGCAGCGCCCAGAGCGGAAGCTCCTACGAGCAGTACTTC CASSAQSGSSYEQYF
- 16 TRBJ2-6 TRBV10-3 - TGTGCCATCAGTGCAGTAGCGTCGTGGGGGGCCAACGTCCTGACTTTC CAISAVASWGANVLTF
TRBD2 14 TRBJ2-5 TRBV29-1 few TGCAGCGTACTTGGACTAGCGGGGCAAGAGACCCAGTACTTC CSVLGLAGQETQYF
- 12 TRBJ2-7 TRBV4-2 many TGTGCCAGCAGCCCGAGCCGCTCCGAGCAGTACTTC CASSPSRSEQYF
- 14 TRBJ1-2 TRBV10-3 few TGTGCCATCAGTGAACGGACGCTATTCTATGGCTACACCTTC CAISERTLFYGYTF
- 14 TRBJ2-7 TRBV7-7 - TGTGCTAGCAGCTTAGCGGAGGCTACCTACGAGCAGTACTTC CASSLAEATYEQYF
- 13 TRBJ1-1 TRBV19 - TGTGCCAGTTGCAGTCGGGAATACACTGAAGCTTTCTTT CASCSREYTEAFF
- 15 TRBJ1-6 TRBV20-1 - TGCAGTGCTAAGTACAGGGCGAGTGGAGGGTCACCCCTCCACTTT CSAKYRASGGSPLHF
- 15 TRBJ2-5 TRBV7-2 - TGTGCCAGCAGCCCCGGCGGCAGTTTCGGGGAGACCCAGTACTTC CASSPGGSFGETQYF
- 13 TRBJ1-5 TRBV3-1 - TGTGCCAGCAGCCGGAACCGAGATCAGCCCCAGCATTTT CASSRNRDQPQHF
- 14 TRBJ2-5 TRBV24-1 few TGTGCCACCAGTGACCCCCGGAGAGAAGAGACCCAGTACTTC CATSDPRREETQYF